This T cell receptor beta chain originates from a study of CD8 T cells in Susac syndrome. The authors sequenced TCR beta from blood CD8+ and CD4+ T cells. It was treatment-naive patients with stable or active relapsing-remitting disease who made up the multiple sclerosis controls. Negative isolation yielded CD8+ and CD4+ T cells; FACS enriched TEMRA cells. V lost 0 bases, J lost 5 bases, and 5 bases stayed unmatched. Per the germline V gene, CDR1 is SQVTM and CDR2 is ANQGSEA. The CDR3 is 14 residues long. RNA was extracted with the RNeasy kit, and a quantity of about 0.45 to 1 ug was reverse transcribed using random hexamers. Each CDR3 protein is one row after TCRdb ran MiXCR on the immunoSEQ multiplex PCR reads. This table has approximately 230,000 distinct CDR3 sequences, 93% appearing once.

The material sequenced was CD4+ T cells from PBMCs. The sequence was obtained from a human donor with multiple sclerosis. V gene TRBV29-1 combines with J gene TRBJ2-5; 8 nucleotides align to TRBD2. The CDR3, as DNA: TGCAGCGTTGAAGAGGCGGGAGGTGGGGAGACCCAGTACTTC. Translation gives CSVEEAGGGETQYF.